A selection of T cell receptor beta chains follows, all from one sample in a study of spatial heterogeneity in lung cancer. MiXCR, applied by TCRdb to the 5' RACE reads, yields one record per CDR3 protein. The table lists 25,000 or so distinct CDR3 sequences, approximately 4.8% of them singletons. The input for sequencing was PBMCs, taken at surgery. The receptors shown here come from a male donor with early-stage non-small cell lung cancer. The CDR3 runs from the conserved cysteine through the conserved F or W. The D gene is left open where the match is weak. For some rows the clone size is stated as once, few or many, or as a class when expanded; others skip it.

cdr3_length: 11; d_call: .; clone_size: medium-sized; v_call: TRBV29-1; j_call: TRBJ1-1; cdr3_nt: TGCAGCGGTGATATGAACACTGAAGCTTTCTTT; cdr3_aa: CSGDMNTEAFF
cdr3_length: 14; d_call: .; clone_size: many; v_call: TRBV27; j_call: TRBJ2-3; cdr3_nt: TGTGCCAGCAAAGGGAGACTTGTAACAGATACGCAGTATTTT; cdr3_aa: CASKGRLVTDTQYF
cdr3_length: 13; d_call: .; clone_size: many; v_call: TRBV12-3/TRBV12-4; j_call: TRBJ2-3; cdr3_nt: TGTGCCAGCAGTTTACGCGGCACAGATACGCAGTATTTT; cdr3_aa: CASSLRGTDTQYF
cdr3_length: 15; d_call: TRBD1; clone_size: many; v_call: TRBV2; j_call: TRBJ1-5; cdr3_nt: TGTGCCAGCAGTCGGGACAGGTATAGCAATCAGCCCCAGCATTTT; cdr3_aa: CASSRDRYSNQPQHF
cdr3_length: 13; d_call: .; clone_size: many; v_call: TRBV11-1; j_call: TRBJ1-2; cdr3_nt: TGTGCCAGCAGCTTAGTGCCCGGAAGCGGCTACACCTTC; cdr3_aa: CASSLVPGSGYTF
cdr3_length: 15; d_call: .; clone_size: few; v_call: TRBV7-2; j_call: TRBJ2-1; cdr3_nt: TGTGCCAGCAGTTTTGATAGGGAGGCCTACAATGAGCAGTTCTTC; cdr3_aa: CASSFDREAYNEQFF
cdr3_length: 15; d_call: .; clone_size: medium-sized; v_call: TRBV14; j_call: TRBJ1-1; cdr3_nt: TGTGCCAGCAGCCAAGTAGCGGGGGGGAACACTGAAGCTTTCTTT; cdr3_aa: CASSQVAGGNTEAFF
cdr3_length: 16; d_call: TRBD2; clone_size: many; v_call: TRBV5-4; j_call: TRBJ2-1; cdr3_nt: TGTGCCAGCAGCATCGTAGGGACTAGCGGGGCCAATGAGCAGTTCTTC; cdr3_aa: CASSIVGTSGANEQFF
cdr3_length: 18; d_call: TRBD2; clone_size: many; v_call: TRBV7-2; j_call: TRBJ2-5; cdr3_nt: TGTGCCAGCAGCGTATCCCCGCAGCGGGGGGGCCTTGGAGAGACCCAGTACTTC; cdr3_aa: CASSVSPQRGGLGETQYF
cdr3_length: 13; d_call: TRBD1; clone_size: many; v_call: TRBV30; j_call: TRBJ1-1; cdr3_nt: TGTGCCTGGAGTAGGACAGGGAACACTGAAGCTTTCTTT; cdr3_aa: CAWSRTGNTEAFF
cdr3_length: 13; d_call: .; clone_size: many; v_call: TRBV4-2; j_call: TRBJ2-1; cdr3_nt: TGTGCCAGCAGCCAATCCCTCTACAATGAGCAGTTCTTC; cdr3_aa: CASSQSLYNEQFF
cdr3_length: 15; d_call: TRBD1; clone_size: many; v_call: TRBV7-2; j_call: TRBJ2-1; cdr3_nt: TGTGCCAGCAGCCGACAGGGGGCAGGAAACAATGAGCAGTTCTTC; cdr3_aa: CASSRQGAGNNEQFF
cdr3_length: 14; d_call: .; clone_size: many; v_call: TRBV28; j_call: TRBJ2-2; cdr3_nt: TGTGCCAGCAGTTTTAACAGCTACACCGGGGAGCTGTTTTTT; cdr3_aa: CASSFNSYTGELFF
cdr3_length: 14; d_call: .; clone_size: many; v_call: TRBV5-6; j_call: TRBJ1-5; cdr3_nt: TGTGCCAGCAGCTTGGGCCTGGCCAATCAGCCCCAGCATTTT; cdr3_aa: CASSLGLANQPQHF
cdr3_length: 16; d_call: .; clone_size: few; v_call: TRBV19; j_call: TRBJ2-1; cdr3_nt: TGTGCCAGTAGTACCCCCCCCGGGACACGTTACAATGAGCAGTTCTTC; cdr3_aa: CASSTPPGTRYNEQFF
cdr3_length: 13; d_call: TRBD2; clone_size: many; v_call: TRBV18; j_call: TRBJ2-1; cdr3_nt: TGTGCCAGCTCACCACCGTCCGGGGGGGAGCAGTTCTTC; cdr3_aa: CASSPPSGGEQFF
cdr3_length: 15; d_call: .; clone_size: .; v_call: TRBV7-2; j_call: TRBJ2-7; cdr3_nt: TGTGCCAGCAGCTTAGGGGTCGGGGAATACTACGAGCAGTACTTC; cdr3_aa: CASSLGVGEYYEQYF
cdr3_length: 15; d_call: .; clone_size: many; v_call: TRBV12-3/TRBV12-4; j_call: TRBJ2-2; cdr3_nt: TGTGCCAGCAGCCTAGACGGAGCGAACACCGGGGAGCTGTTTTTT; cdr3_aa: CASSLDGANTGELFF
cdr3_length: 16; d_call: TRBD2; clone_size: many; v_call: TRBV5-1; j_call: TRBJ2-5; cdr3_nt: TGCGCCAGCAGCTTGAGCGGGGCGGGTGGGCAAGAGACCCAGTACTTC; cdr3_aa: CASSLSGAGGQETQYF
cdr3_length: 15; d_call: .; clone_size: many; v_call: TRBV12-3/TRBV12-4; j_call: TRBJ2-4; cdr3_nt: TGTGCCAGCGGTCACTCCTCACTAGCCAAAAACATTCAGTACTTC; cdr3_aa: CASGHSSLAKNIQYF
cdr3_length: 16; d_call: TRBD2; clone_size: .; v_call: TRBV10-2; j_call: TRBJ2-1; cdr3_nt: TGCGCCAGCACCCAAGCCGGGACTAGCGGGAGGGATGAGCAGTTCTTC; cdr3_aa: CASTQAGTSGRDEQFF
cdr3_length: 16; d_call: TRBD1; clone_size: few; v_call: TRBV6-6; j_call: TRBJ1-5; cdr3_nt: TGTGCCAGCAGGACCCCGGGACAGGGTAGCAATCAGCCCCAGCATTTT; cdr3_aa: CASRTPGQGSNQPQHF
cdr3_length: 17; d_call: .; clone_size: many; v_call: TRBV11-2; j_call: TRBJ1-1; cdr3_nt: TGTGCCAGCAGCCCAAGCCAGGGGCAGGGCCAAAACACTGAAGCTTTCTTT; cdr3_aa: CASSPSQGQGQNTEAFF
cdr3_length: 16; d_call: TRBD2; clone_size: many; v_call: TRBV7-3; j_call: TRBJ2-5; cdr3_nt: TGTGCCAGCAGCTTAGTCCCTAGCGGGGGTCGGGAGACCCAGTACTTC; cdr3_aa: CASSLVPSGGRETQYF
cdr3_length: 15; d_call: .; clone_size: few; v_call: TRBV7-2; j_call: TRBJ2-1; cdr3_nt: TGTGCCAGCAGCTTAGAGGGGGGGAGGAACAATGAGCAGTTCTTC; cdr3_aa: CASSLEGGRNNEQFF